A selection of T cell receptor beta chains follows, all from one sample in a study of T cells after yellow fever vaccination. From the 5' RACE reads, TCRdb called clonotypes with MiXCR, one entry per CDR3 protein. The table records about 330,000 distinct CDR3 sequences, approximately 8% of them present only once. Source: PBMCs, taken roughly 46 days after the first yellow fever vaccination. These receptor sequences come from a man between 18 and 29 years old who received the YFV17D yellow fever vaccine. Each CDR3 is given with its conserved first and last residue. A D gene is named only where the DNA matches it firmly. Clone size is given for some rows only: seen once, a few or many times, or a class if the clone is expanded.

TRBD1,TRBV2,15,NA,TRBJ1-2,CASSDGRGRGYGYTF,TGTGCCAGCAGTGACGGCAGGGGGCGGGGCTATGGCTACACCTTC
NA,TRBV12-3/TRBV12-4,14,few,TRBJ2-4,CASQVWSIKNIQYF,TGTGCCAGCCAAGTATGGTCGATAAAAAACATTCAGTACTTC
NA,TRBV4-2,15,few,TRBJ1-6,CASSQEQGYNSPLHF,TGTGCCAGCAGCCAAGAACAGGGCTATAATTCACCCCTCCACTTT
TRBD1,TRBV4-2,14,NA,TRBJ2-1,CASSLNRGPGEQFF,TGTGCCAGCAGCCTTAACAGGGGGCCCGGTGAGCAGTTCTTC
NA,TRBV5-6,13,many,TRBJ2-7,CASSLVVSYEQYF,TGTGCCAGCAGCTTAGTCGTCTCCTACGAGCAGTACTTC
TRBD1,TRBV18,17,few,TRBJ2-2,CASSLRPGTGATGELFF,TGTGCCAGCTCTCTCCGGCCGGGGACAGGGGCCACCGGGGAGCTGTTTTTT
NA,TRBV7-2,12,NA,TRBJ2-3,CASSLNGQAQYF,TGTGCCAGCAGCTTAAATGGTCAGGCACAGTATTTT
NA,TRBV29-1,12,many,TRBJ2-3,CSVDRGTDTQYF,TGCAGCGTTGACAGGGGCACAGATACGCAGTATTTT
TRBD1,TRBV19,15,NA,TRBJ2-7,CASNSPGQGSYEQYF,TGTGCCAGTAACTCTCCGGGACAGGGTTCCTACGAGCAGTACTTC
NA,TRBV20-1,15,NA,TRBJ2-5,CSARGAAAGQETQYF,TGCAGTGCTAGAGGGGCAGCGGCGGGCCAAGAGACCCAGTACTTC
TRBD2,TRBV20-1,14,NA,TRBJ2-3,CSGSGGAGTDTQYF,TGCAGTGGAAGCGGGGGGGCTGGCACAGATACGCAGTATTTT
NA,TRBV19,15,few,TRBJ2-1,CASSRKIDDYNEQFF,TGTGCCAGTAGTAGGAAAATAGATGACTACAATGAGCAGTTCTTC
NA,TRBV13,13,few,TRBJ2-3,CASSLTTPDTQYF,TGTGCCAGCAGTTTAACAACACCAGATACGCAGTATTTT
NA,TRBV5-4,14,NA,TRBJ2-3,CASPSRGAEDTQYF,TGTGCCAGCCCTTCCCGGGGGGCTGAAGATACGCAGTATTTT
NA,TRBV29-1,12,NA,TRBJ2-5,CSVVGGQETQYF,TGCAGCGTGGTGGGGGGCCAAGAGACCCAGTACTTC
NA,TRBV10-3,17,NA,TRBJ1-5,CAISESPGERSNQPQHF,TGTGCCATCAGTGAGTCGCCGGGGGAGAGAAGCAATCAGCCCCAGCATTTT
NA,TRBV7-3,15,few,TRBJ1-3,CASRLNTGQTDTIYF,TGTGCCAGCCGCTTAAATACGGGGCAGACGGACACCATATATTTT
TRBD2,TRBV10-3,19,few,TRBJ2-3,CAISEPDLTSGGTADTQYF,TGTGCCATCAGTGAGCCCGACCTTACTAGCGGGGGTACGGCAGATACGCAGTATTTT
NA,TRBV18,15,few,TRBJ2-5,CASSPPQPRKETQYF,TGTGCCAGCTCACCACCGCAACCGAGAAAAGAGACCCAGTACTTC
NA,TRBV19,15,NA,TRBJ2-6,CASTPVSSGANVLTF,TGTGCCAGCACCCCGGTGAGCTCTGGGGCCAACGTCCTGACTTTC
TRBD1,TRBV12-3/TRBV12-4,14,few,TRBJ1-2,CASSPQSGGDGYTF,TGTGCCAGCAGTCCTCAGTCAGGGGGCGATGGCTACACCTTC
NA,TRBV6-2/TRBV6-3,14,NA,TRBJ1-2,CASRDRREARGYTF,TGTGCCAGCAGGGACCGAAGGGAAGCGAGAGGCTACACCTTC
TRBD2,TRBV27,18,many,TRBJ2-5,CASSSGTSGGLFQETQYF,TGTGCCAGCAGTTCCGGGACTAGCGGGGGCCTCTTCCAAGAGACCCAGTACTTC
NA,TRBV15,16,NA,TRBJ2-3,CATSSTGFSSTDTQYF,TGTGCCACCAGCAGCACAGGGTTCTCTAGCACAGATACGCAGTATTTT
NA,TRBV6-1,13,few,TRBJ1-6,CASSQNYNSPLHF,TGTGCCAGCAGCCAAAACTATAATTCACCCCTCCACTTT
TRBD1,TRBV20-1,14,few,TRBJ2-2,CSASYGQGTGELFF,TGCAGTGCTTCCTACGGACAGGGTACCGGGGAGCTGTTTTTT
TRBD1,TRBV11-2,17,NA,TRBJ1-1,CASSLDPQGRLNTEAFF,TGTGCCAGCAGCTTAGATCCACAGGGGAGACTGAACACTGAAGCTTTCTTT
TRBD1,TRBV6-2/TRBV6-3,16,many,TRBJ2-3,CASSPSPGQGPDTQYF,TGTGCCAGCAGTCCATCTCCGGGACAGGGTCCAGATACGCAGTATTTT
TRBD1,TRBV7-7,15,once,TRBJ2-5,CASRLGGPLGETQYF,TGTGCCAGCAGGTTAGGGGGCCCTTTGGGAGAGACCCAGTACTTC